This T cell receptor (beta chain) was documented in a study of Ad26.COV2.S vaccination and SARS-CoV-2 variants. Stated treatment: about 20 received Ad26.COV2.S at low or high dose, single or two shots; 5 received placebo; per-sample allocation not given. Collection of the samples took place on day 63 after the first injection of vaccine or placebo. An adult donor aged 18-55 years was enrolled in Boston. The vaccine antigen was prefusion-stabilized Wuhan SARS-CoV-2 spike. Regarding this clone: Antigen: not known.

CDR1 and CDR2 (germline): SGHDT, YYEEEE. The CDR3 totals 15 residues. Trimming removed 4 bases from V and 6 bases from J; junction bases left unmatched: 8. Whole-study findings and limits: Non-spike TCR breadth showed similarity between vaccine and placebo recipients.

Assay: immunoSEQ multiplex PCR; the TCRdb copy retains only in-frame clones and omits some. The table has hundreds of thousands of clones, around 90% seen once. This sequence was found in a person aged 18-60 years who received the Ad26.COV2.S COVID-19 vaccine or a placebo. Sample: peripheral blood, taken in a trial of Ad26.COV2.S vaccine versus placebo. This rearrangement joins TRBV5-6 to TRBJ2-5; TRBD1 matches 11 bases. The DNA for the CDR3 is TGTGCCAGCAGCAAGAGGACAGGGGGCGCGAAGACCCAGTACTTC. This translates into CASSKRTGGAKTQYF.